The following is a T cell receptor (beta chain) sequence with its context. The antigen is not known. This entry belongs to a study of cytomegalovirus exposure and HLA in healthy donors. Study findings and constraints: Subsequent analysis revealed that first-cohort TCR clusters tended to co-occur in the 130 or so validation repertoires. The investigators catalogued 150 to 200 TCR beta chains as cytomegalovirus-associated. Three chains linked to CMV were shown in vitro to be specific for CMV antigens.

Germline V gene sequence: CDR1 SGHAT, CDR2 FQNNGV. The CDR3 has 17 amino acids. V lost 0 bases to trimming and J lost 3 bases, with 17 bases between them. The approximately 130-subject validation cohort, separate from the approximately 630-subject first cohort, included the donors. Generated by immunoSEQ multiplex PCR, the TCRdb table keeps only in-frame clones and is missing some. The sample has 160,000 or so clones; more than 70% are singletons. Sequencing input: PBMCs. The source is a man between 18 and 35 years old in good health and CMV-seronegative. The chain joins TRBV11-2 to TRBJ1-1; tentatively, D is TRBD1 (5 bases). The CDR3, as DNA: TGTGCCAGCAGCTTAGATCGGGGAGGGGCGGGGGACACTGAAGCTTTCTTT. Its translation is CASSLDRGGAGDTEAFF.